This TCR beta chain derives from a study of blood T cell repertoires in COVID-19. The overall study: The samples span acute and convalescent COVID-19 from the United States, Italy and Spain. PBMCs, B-cell-depleted T cells, or T cells provided the cDNA or gDNA that made up the material.

This CDR3 has 16 amino acids. The V gene's germline CDR1 is SGHRS and CDR2 YFSETQ. Losses at the gene ends were 1 base for V and 1 base for J; bases not matched to a gene: 7. Methods used by the authors: Scientists estimated how many nucleated cells there were by amplifying reference gene primers. The protocol was immunoSEQ multiplex PCR, while the TCRdb copy is restricted to in-frame clones and leaves out a portion. Clone size and V and J calls were adopted from that table, with D and trimming inferred from the DNA. Of about 240,000 clones in the sample, roughly 90% were seen once. This receptor was taken from a man between 60 and 75 years old who had recovered from COVID-19. V gene TRBV5-1 combines with J gene TRBJ2-5; TRBD1 matches 7 bases. Sample: peripheral blood. The CDR3, as DNA: TGCGCCAGCAGCTTGATCCTCGGGACAGTCCAAGAGACCCAGTACTTC. The encoded protein is CASSLILGTVQETQYF.